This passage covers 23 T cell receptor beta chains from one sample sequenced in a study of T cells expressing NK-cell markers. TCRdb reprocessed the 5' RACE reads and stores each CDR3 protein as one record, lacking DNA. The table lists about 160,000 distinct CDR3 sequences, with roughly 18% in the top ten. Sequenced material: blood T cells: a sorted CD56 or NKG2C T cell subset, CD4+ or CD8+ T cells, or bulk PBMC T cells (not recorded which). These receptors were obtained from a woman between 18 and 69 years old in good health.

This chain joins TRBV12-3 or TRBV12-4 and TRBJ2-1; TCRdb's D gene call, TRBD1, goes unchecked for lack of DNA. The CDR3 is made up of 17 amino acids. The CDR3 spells CASSLAAGASSYNEQFF.

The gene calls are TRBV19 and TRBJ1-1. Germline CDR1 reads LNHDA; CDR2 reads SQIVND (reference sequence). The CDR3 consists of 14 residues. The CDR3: CASSISRGGTEAFF.

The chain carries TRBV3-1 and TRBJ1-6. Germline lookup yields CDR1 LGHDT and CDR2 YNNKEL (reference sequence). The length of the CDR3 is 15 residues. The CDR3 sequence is CASSQDQVTRTPLHF.

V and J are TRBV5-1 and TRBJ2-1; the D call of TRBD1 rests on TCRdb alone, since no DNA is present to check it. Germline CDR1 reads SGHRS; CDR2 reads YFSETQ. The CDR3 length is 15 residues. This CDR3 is CASSFTGYSYNEQFF.

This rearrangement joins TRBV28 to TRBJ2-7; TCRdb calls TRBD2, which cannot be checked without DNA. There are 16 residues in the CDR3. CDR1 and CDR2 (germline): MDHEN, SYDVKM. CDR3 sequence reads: CASSTRTSGSRGEQYF.

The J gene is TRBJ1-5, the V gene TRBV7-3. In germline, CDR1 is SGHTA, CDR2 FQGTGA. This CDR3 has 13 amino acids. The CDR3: CASSLDGLQPQHF.

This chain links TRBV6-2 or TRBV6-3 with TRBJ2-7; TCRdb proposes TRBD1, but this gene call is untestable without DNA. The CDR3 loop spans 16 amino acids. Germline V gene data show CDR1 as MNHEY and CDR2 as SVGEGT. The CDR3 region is CATSPGGVPGTYEQYF.

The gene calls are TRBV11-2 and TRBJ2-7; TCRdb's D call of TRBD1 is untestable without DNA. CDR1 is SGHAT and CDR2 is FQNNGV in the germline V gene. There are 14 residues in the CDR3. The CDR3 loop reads CASSPPGAYYEQYF.

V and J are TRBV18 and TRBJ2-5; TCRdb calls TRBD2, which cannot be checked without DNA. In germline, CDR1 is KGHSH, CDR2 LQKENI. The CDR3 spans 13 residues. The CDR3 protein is CASSSSSSETQYF.

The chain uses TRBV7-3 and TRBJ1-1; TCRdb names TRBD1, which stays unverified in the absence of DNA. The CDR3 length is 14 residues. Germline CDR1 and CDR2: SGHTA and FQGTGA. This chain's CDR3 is CASSKMPLDTEAFF. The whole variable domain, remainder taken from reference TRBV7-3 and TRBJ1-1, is GAGVSQTPSNKVTEKGKYVELRCDPISGHTALYWYRQSLGQGPEFLIYFQGTGAADDSGLPNDRFFAVRPEGSVSTLKIQRTERGDSAVYLCASSKMPLDTEAFFGQGTRLTVV.

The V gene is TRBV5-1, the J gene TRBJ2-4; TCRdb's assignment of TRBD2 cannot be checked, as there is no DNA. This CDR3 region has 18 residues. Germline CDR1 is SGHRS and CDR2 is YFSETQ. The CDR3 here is CASSPATSGIIGENIQYF.

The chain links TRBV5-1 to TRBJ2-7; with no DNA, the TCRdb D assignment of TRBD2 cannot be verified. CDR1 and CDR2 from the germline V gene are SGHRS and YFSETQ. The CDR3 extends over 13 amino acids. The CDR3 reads CASSLGTSNEQYF.

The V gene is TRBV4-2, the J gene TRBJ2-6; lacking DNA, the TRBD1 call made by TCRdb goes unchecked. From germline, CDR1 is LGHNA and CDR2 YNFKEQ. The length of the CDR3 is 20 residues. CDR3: CASSQDGRTGGPSGANVLTF.

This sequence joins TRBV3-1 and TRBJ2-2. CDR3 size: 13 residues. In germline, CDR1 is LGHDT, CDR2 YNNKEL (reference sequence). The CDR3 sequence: CASSQDLVGELFF. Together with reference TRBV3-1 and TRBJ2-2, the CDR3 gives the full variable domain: DTAVSQTPKYLVTQMGNDKSIKCEQNLGHDTMYWYKQDSKKFLKIMFSYNNKELIINETVPNRFSPKSPDKAHLNLHINSLELGDSAVYFCASSQDLVGELFFGEGSRLTVL.

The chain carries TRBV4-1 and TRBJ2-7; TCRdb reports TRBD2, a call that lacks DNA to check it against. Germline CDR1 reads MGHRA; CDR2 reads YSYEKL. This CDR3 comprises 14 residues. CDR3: CASSPGLAGDEQYF.

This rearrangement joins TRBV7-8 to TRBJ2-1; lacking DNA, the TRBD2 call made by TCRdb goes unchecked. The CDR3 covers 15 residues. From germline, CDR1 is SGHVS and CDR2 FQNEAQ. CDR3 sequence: CASSLAGTSVGEQFF.

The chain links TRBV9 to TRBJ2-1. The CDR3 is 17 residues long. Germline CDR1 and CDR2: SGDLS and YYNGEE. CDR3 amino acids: CASSVDPTGGFYNEQFF. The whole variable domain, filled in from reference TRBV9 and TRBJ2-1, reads DSGVTQTPKHLITATGQRVTLRCSPRSGDLSVYWYQQSLDQGLQFLIQYYNGEERAKGNILERFSAQQFPDLHSELNLSSLELGDSALYFCASSVDPTGGFYNEQFFGPGTRLTVL.

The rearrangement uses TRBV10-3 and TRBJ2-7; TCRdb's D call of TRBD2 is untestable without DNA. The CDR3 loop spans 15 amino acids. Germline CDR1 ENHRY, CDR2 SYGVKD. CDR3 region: CAISDSVAGVYEQYF.

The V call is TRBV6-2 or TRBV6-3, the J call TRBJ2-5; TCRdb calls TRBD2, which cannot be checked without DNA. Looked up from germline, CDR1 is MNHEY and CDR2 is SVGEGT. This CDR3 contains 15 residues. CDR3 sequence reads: CASSSAGEEEETQYF.

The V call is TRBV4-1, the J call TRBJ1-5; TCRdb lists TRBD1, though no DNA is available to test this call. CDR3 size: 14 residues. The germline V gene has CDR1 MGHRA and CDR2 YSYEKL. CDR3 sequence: CASNPRVHEGPQHF.

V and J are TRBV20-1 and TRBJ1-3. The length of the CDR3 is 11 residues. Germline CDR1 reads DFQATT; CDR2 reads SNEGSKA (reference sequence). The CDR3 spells CSANNHPTIYF.

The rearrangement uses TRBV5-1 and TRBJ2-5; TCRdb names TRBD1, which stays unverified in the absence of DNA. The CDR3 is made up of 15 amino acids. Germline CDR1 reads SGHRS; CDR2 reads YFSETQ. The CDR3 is CASSPGQGLGETQYF.

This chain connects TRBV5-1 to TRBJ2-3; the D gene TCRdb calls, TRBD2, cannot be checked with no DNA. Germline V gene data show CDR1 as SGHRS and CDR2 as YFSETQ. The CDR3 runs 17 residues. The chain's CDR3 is CASSSYPPAGATDTQYF.